What follows describes a single T cell receptor beta chain. This record comes from a study of blood T cell repertoires in COVID-19. Turning to the study itself: Both acute and convalescent COVID-19 samples were obtained from the United States, Italy and Spain. Nucleic acid was either cDNA or gDNA, and it came from T cells, B-cell-depleted T cells, or PBMCs.

Original methodology: For nucleated cells, counts were estimated from reference gene primer amplification. Clones were read by immunoSEQ multiplex PCR, and TCRdb kept only the in-frame ones, dropping some. V and J calls and clone size are as listed in that table; D and trimming were resolved from the DNA. The table records about 270,000 clones, around 82% of them present only once. CDR1 and CDR2 (germline): SGDLS, YYNGEE. The CDR3 has 17 residues. V gave up 4 bases and J gave up 7 bases; unmatched junction bases: 11. The receptor was isolated from a woman in her forties or fifties who had recovered from COVID-19. Material: peripheral blood. The J gene is TRBJ2-1, the V gene TRBV9; TRBD2 aligns across 13 bases. The CDR3 nucleotides read TGTGCCAGCAGCCCAGAGGGACTAGCGGGGTCATGGAATGAGCAGTTCTTC. Translating gives CASSPEGLAGSWNEQFF.